Below, 21 T cell receptor beta chains from the same sample are listed, as sequenced in a study of blood T cell repertoires in COVID-19. This table comes from immunoSEQ multiplex PCR, and its TCRdb copy is limited to in-frame clones, with some not included. The sample carries under 250,000 clones, about nine tenths recorded once. Sequenced: peripheral blood. All receptors come from a man in his 60s with acute or convalescent COVID-19.

The chain has TRBV27 and TRBJ2-7, with 7 bases matching TRBD2. Unmatched junction bases numbered 8, after V lost 6 bases and J lost 3 bases. CDR1 is MNHEY and CDR2 is SMNVEV in the germline V gene (reference sequence). This CDR3 has 14 residues. The CDR3 DNA reads as TGTGCCAGCAGCTCGGGGGAGGGGATCTACGAGCAGTACTTC. Its translation is CASSSGEGIYEQYF.

The chain uses TRBV7-9 and TRBJ1-5; no clear D gene. V lost 1 base to trimming and J lost 2 bases, with 9 bases between them. CDR3 length: 15 amino acids. From germline, CDR1 is SEHNR and CDR2 FQNEAQ (reference sequence). The chain's CDR3 is CASSLGTEGNQPQHF. Here the CDR3 DNA reads TGTGCCAGCAGCTTAGGTACCGAGGGCAATCAGCCCCAGCATTTT.

The chain uses TRBV6-5 and TRBJ2-7, with a tentative D call TRBD2 (5 bases). Trimming left V 8 bases short and J 5 bases short, with 13 bases between. Germline V gives CDR1 MNHEY, CDR2 SVGAGI. The CDR3 loop spans 12 amino acids. The CDR3 protein is CASWTSSNEQYF. Here the CDR3 DNA reads TGTGCCAGCTGGACCTCTAGCAACGAGCAGTACTTC.

This sequence joins TRBV5-5 and TRBJ2-4; 7 bases line up with TRBD1. Losses at the gene ends were 3 bases for V and 5 bases for J; bases not matched to a gene: 2. CDR1 is SGHKS, CDR2 YYEKEE, per germline (reference sequence). The CDR3 runs to 13 residues. The CDR3 DNA sequence: TGTGCCAGCAGCTCAGGGGGAGAAAACATTCAGTACTTC. Encoded protein: CASSSGGENIQYF.

This chain links TRBV5-1 with TRBJ2-2; 10 nucleotides match TRBD2. The CDR3 is made up of 14 amino acids. V was clipped by 7 bases and J by 10 bases; unmatched bases: 10. The germline V gene encodes CDR1 SGHRS and CDR2 YFSETQ. This CDR3 reads CASGSGRGIPELFF. In DNA form, the CDR3 reads TGCGCCAGCGGAAGCGGGAGGGGAATTCCGGAGCTGTTTTTT. Combining the CDR3 with reference TRBV5-1 and TRBJ2-2 gives the whole variable domain KAGVTQTPRYLIKTRGQQVTLSCSPISGHRSVSWYQQTPGQGLQFLFEYFSETQRNKGNFPGRFSGRQFSNSRSEMNVSTLELGDSALYLCASGSGRGIPELFFGEGSRLTVL.

The chain combines TRBV6-6 with TRBJ1-5, with a weak D call TRBD1 (6 bases). The CDR3 is made up of 14 amino acids. Germline lookup yields CDR1 MNHNY and CDR2 SVGAGI (reference sequence). The V end was cut by 6 bases, the J end by 5 bases, with 14 bases between. The CDR3 loop reads CASSSRRGHQPQHF. Here the CDR3 DNA reads TGTGCCAGCAGCAGCCGCAGGGGTCATCAGCCCCAGCATTTT.

The genes are TRBV28 and TRBJ2-5; perhaps TRBD1 as D (5 bases). Germline V lookup: CDR1 MDHEN, CDR2 SYDVKM. Trimming shortened V by 7 bases and J by 7 bases, and 22 bases separated the two germline ends. The CDR3 has 15 residues. CDR3: CASKSSGRVPGTQYF. The CDR3 region has the DNA TGTGCCAGCAAAAGTTCGGGCAGGGTACCAGGGACCCAGTACTTC.

The chain uses TRBV28 and TRBJ1-2; 9 nucleotides align to TRBD1. Germline CDR1 MDHEN, CDR2 SYDVKM. CDR3 length: 15 residues. J lost 2 bases, V lost 5 bases, and 6 bases had no gene match. CDR3 amino acids: CASSLTGGANYGYTF. CDR3 in DNA: TGTGCCAGCAGTCTTACAGGGGGCGCGAACTATGGCTACACCTTC.

The rearrangement uses TRBV27 and TRBJ2-7; 12 nucleotides match TRBD2. V lost 5 bases to trimming and J lost 2 bases; unmatched junction nucleotides: 1. Germline V gene data show CDR1 as MNHEY and CDR2 as SMNVEV (reference sequence). The CDR3 is 14 amino acids. The CDR3 DNA reads as TGTGCCAGCAGTCCTAGCGGGAGGGCCTACGAGCAGTACTTC. This translates into CASSPSGRAYEQYF.

The chain couples TRBV5-1 to TRBJ2-1; no firm D call. The CDR3 covers 11 residues. CDR1 and CDR2 (germline): SGHRS, YFSETQ. V was clipped by 4 bases and J by 8 bases, with 7 bases between them. In DNA, the CDR3 is TGCGCCAGCAGCACTACACATGAGCAGTTCTTC. Encoded protein: CASSTTHEQFF.

V and J are TRBV7-2 and TRBJ1-4; the D gene is possibly TRBD1 (5 bases). Trimming shortened V by 4 bases and J by 0 bases, and 18 bases separated the two germline ends. Germline V gives CDR1 SGHTA, CDR2 FQGNSA. This CDR3 contains 18 residues. DNA for the CDR3: TGTGCCAGCAGCTATTACCCAAGGGGTGCCCCAACTAATGAAAAACTGTTTTTT. This gives the protein CASSYYPRGAPTNEKLFF. Supplemented by reference TRBV7-2 and TRBJ1-4, the full variable domain reads GAGVSQSPSNKVTEKGKDVELRCDPISGHTALYWYRQSLGQGLEFLIYFQGNSAPDKSGLPSDRFSAERTGGSVSTLTIQRTQQEDSAVYLCASSYYPRGAPTNEKLFFGSGTQLSVL.

This clone appeared once. J is TRBJ1-1 and V is TRBV10-1; D is ambiguous. There are 10 residues in the CDR3. The germline gives CDR1 WNHNN, CDR2 SYGVQD (reference sequence). V was cut by 10 bases and J by 1 base, with 4 bases left in between. The CDR3 here is CAIQNTEAFF. The CDR3 nucleotides are TGCGCCATCCAGAACACTGAAGCTTTCTTT.

J is TRBJ2-7 and V is TRBV6-5; 9 bases map to TRBD2. Germline V gene data show CDR1 as MNHEY and CDR2 as SVGAGI. The CDR3 sequence is 14 residues long. The V segment lost 0 bases and the J segment 9 bases; nucleotides outside the gene matches: 6. In DNA, the CDR3 is TGTGCCAGCAGTTACTCGGGCGGGAGGGCCAGGCAGTACTTC. As protein: CASSYSGGRARQYF.

There are a few counts of this clone. The V call is TRBV4-1, the J call TRBJ1-1, with 7 bases that match TRBD1. V dropped 1 base and J dropped 5; count of bases not matched to a gene: 10. Germline CDR1 MGHRA, CDR2 YSYEKL. The CDR3 is 16 amino acids. Written as DNA, the CDR3 is TGCGCCAGCAGCCAAGGGTCGGCCAGGGGGAGTACTGAAGCTTTCTTT. Amino acid sequence: CASSQGSARGSTEAFF.

J is TRBJ2-7 and V is TRBV6-6; TRBD1 matches at 9 bases. The CDR3 is 16 residues long. J gave up 7 bases and V 2 bases, and 12 bases lay outside the gene matches. Germline-derived CDR1 and CDR2 are MNHNY and SVGAGI (reference sequence). The CDR3 DNA is TGTGCCAGCAGTTACCCAGGGGGACAGGGTTCGGGAGAGCAGTACTTC. It yields the protein CASSYPGGQGSGEQYF.

The J gene is TRBJ2-5, the V gene TRBV7-9, with D possibly matching TRBD2 (6 bases). The CDR3 is 16 residues long. V lost 5 bases, J lost 1 base, and 17 bases lay in between. The germline gives CDR1 SEHNR, CDR2 FQNEAQ (reference sequence). The CDR3 coding sequence is TGTGCCAGCAGCCATAACAGCGGGCCCTTCCAAGAGACCCAGTACTTC. This codes for CASSHNSGPFQETQYF.

This chain connects TRBV7-8 to TRBJ2-5; 7 nucleotides agree with TRBD2. CDR3 length: 16 residues. With V trimmed by 0 bases and J by 1 base, 5 bases remained unmatched. CDR1 SGHVS and CDR2 FQNEAQ come from the germline V gene. This CDR3 reads CASSLAGGASQETQYF. For the CDR3, the DNA is TGTGCCAGCAGCTTAGCGGGAGGGGCTTCCCAAGAGACCCAGTACTTC.

J is TRBJ2-7 and V is TRBV29-1, with 11 nucleotides matching TRBD1. V lost 7 bases and J lost 6; bases outside the gene matches: 8. Germline V gene lookup returns CDR1 SQVTM and CDR2 ANQGSEA. The CDR3 consists of 13 residues. This chain's CDR3 is CSAGQGAFTEQYF. DNA for the CDR3: TGCAGCGCAGGACAGGGGGCCTTCACCGAGCAGTACTTC.

This chain uses TRBV30 with TRBJ1-4, with 9 bases lining up with TRBD1. Germline V lookup: CDR1 GTSNPN, CDR2 SVGIG (reference sequence). The length of the CDR3 is 13 residues. The V gene end was trimmed by 6 bases and the J gene end by 4 bases; junction bases not matched to a gene: 3. CDR3 region: CACRDRVNEKLFF. The CDR3 DNA follows: TGTGCCTGCCGGGACAGGGTTAATGAAAAACTGTTTTTT.

The V and J genes are TRBV24-1 and TRBJ2-6; D possibly corresponds to TRBD1 (6 bases). V lost 2 bases, J lost 0 bases, and 10 bases lay in between. The germline CDR1 and CDR2 sequences are KGHDR and SFDVKD. There are 17 residues in the CDR3. The CDR3 DNA is TGTGCCACCAGTGATTCTGGGGGACACTCTGGGGCCAACGTCCTGACTTTC. Translating gives CATSDSGGHSGANVLTF.

The chain uses TRBV19 and TRBJ2-7, with D perhaps TRBD2 (5 bases). Germline V gene lookup returns CDR1 LNHDA and CDR2 SQIVND (reference sequence). The CDR3 sequence is 14 residues long. Trimming pared 8 bases from V and 3 bases from J, leaving 17 bases between. The CDR3 spells CASSYRTLNYEQYF. CDR3 DNA: TGTGCCAGTTCGTACCGGACTCTAAACTACGAGCAGTACTTC.